The 26 T cell receptor beta chains reported below all come from one sample, sequenced in a study of CD8 T cells in acute hepatitis C reinfection. Study conclusions and caveats: Overrepresentation in the naive pool did not explain the preferential TRBV04 and TRBV06 usage seen in all groups.

Generated by immunoSEQ multiplex PCR, the TCRdb table keeps only in-frame clones and is missing some. The data show 1,400 or so clones, over 45% seen once. Time point noted: acute HCV infection, within 168 days of estimated infection date. Hepatitis C virus-specific T cells were sequenced directly ex vivo without in vitro expansion. This material consisted of HCV NS3-1073 tetramer-sorted CD8+ T cells from PBMCs, taken during acute infection. The origin of the receptors is a woman aged 18-30 years who spontaneously cleared hepatitis C infection.

The rearrangement uses TRBV4-2 and TRBJ2-7; D may match TRBD1 or TRBD2 (5 bases each). Trimming pared 4 bases from V and 4 bases from J, leaving 20 bases between. The V gene's germline CDR1 is LGHNA and CDR2 YNFKEQ. The CDR3 extends over 16 amino acids. The CDR3, as DNA: TGTGCCAGCAGCCCCGAGGGAATAGGGGCGCCATACGAGCAGTACTTC. Amino acid sequence: CASSPEGIGAPYEQYF.

The chain links TRBV7-2 to TRBJ2-7, with 11 bases matching TRBD1. V lost 4 bases, J lost 0 bases, and 5 bases stayed unmatched. Germline V gives CDR1 SGHTA, CDR2 FQGNSA. This CDR3 has 16 amino acids. CDR3 DNA: TGTGCCAGCAGCTCGGCCGGGACAGGGGGCTCCTACGAGCAGTACTTC. This gives the protein CASSSAGTGGSYEQYF.

The sample holds a few counts of this clone. The J gene is TRBJ1-1, the V gene TRBV5-4, with D hard to call. Trimming took 4 bases from V and 1 from J, leaving 8 bases between them. CDR1 is SGHNT and CDR2 is YYREEE in the germline V gene (reference sequence). CDR3 length equals 13 residues. This CDR3 is CASSHEENTEAFF. The CDR3 DNA sequence: TGTGCCAGCAGCCACGAGGAGAACACTGAAGCTTTCTTT.

This clone was counted a few times. This rearrangement joins TRBV7-7 to TRBJ2-1, with 8 positions matching TRBD2. V shed 5 bases, J shed 6 bases, and the junction held 15 bases outside the gene matches. The CDR3 has 17 residues. Germline CDR1 SSHAT, CDR2 FNYEAQ (reference sequence). The CDR3: CASSPFLGGGLINEQFF. Written as DNA, the CDR3 is TGTGCCAGCAGCCCATTTTTGGGCGGGGGGCTGATCAATGAGCAGTTCTTC. Full variable domain (missing parts from reference TRBV7-7 and TRBJ2-1): GAGVSQSPRYKVTKRGQDVTLRCDPISSHATLYWYQQALGQGPEFLTYFNYEAQPDKSGLPSDRFSAERPEGSISTLTIQRTEQRDSAMYRCASSPFLGGGLINEQFFGPGTRLTVL.

In its sample, this clone is large. This rearrangement joins TRBV10-1 to TRBJ1-2; D perhaps matches TRBD1 (6 bases). Looked up from germline, CDR1 is WNHNN and CDR2 is SYGVQD (reference sequence). The CDR3 sequence is 15 residues long. Trimming took 0 bases from V and 4 from J, leaving 12 bases between them. CDR3 sequence (DNA): TGCGCCAGCAGTGAGTCCACAGGGAATGCCTATGGCTACACCTTC. Translating gives CASSESTGNAYGYTF.

This clone is categorized as medium-sized (0.01 to 0.1%). The chain has TRBV5-1 and TRBJ2-7, with D possibly TRBD1 on 6 matching bases. The CDR3 runs 13 residues. The germline V and J ends were trimmed by 0 bases and 5 bases, with 9 bases remaining between them. Looked up from germline, CDR1 is SGHRS and CDR2 is YFSETQ. This CDR3 reads CASSLVTGNEQYF. The CDR3, as DNA: TGCGCCAGCAGCTTGGTAACAGGGAACGAGCAGTACTTC.

The chain carries TRBV11-2 and TRBJ2-2; TRBD2 matches at 12 bases. Trimming cost V 4 bases and J 6 bases; bases outside gene matches: 6. The CDR3 is 16 amino acids. Germline V gene sequence: CDR1 SGHAT, CDR2 FQNNGV. CDR3 nucleotide sequence: TGTGCCAGCAGCTCAAGACTAGCGGGAGAGTCCGGGGAGCTGTTTTTT. Its translation is CASSSRLAGESGELFF.

Written as DNA, the CDR3 is TGTGCCAGCAGCTCGGACAGGGGGACCTACATGAACACTGAAGCTTTCTTT. This translates into CASSSDRGTYMNTEAFF. V usage is TRBV11-2 and J usage is TRBJ1-1; 10 nucleotides agree with TRBD1. The germline gives CDR1 SGHAT, CDR2 FQNNGV. The CDR3 has 17 amino acids. V trimming: 4 bases; J trimming: 0 bases; junction bases outside the gene matches: 8.

This clone is large within its sample. The CDR3 here is CASSSNIAALSYEQYF. CDR3 DNA: TGTGCCAGCAGTTCCAACATTGCGGCGTTGTCCTACGAGCAGTACTTC. V usage is TRBV6-5 and J usage is TRBJ2-7, with D hard to call. From germline, CDR1 is MNHEY and CDR2 SVGAGI. V was trimmed by 4 bases and J by 1 base, leaving 17 bases between them. The CDR3 loop spans 16 amino acids.

This clone qualifies as medium-sized. This chain links TRBV6-1 with TRBJ2-7; D gene ambiguous. This CDR3 has 14 residues. Germline V CDR1 and CDR2: MNHNS, SASEGT. V lost 1 base, J lost 2 bases, and 9 bases lay in between. The CDR3 region is CASSEVAGTYEQYF. As DNA, the CDR3 is TGTGCCAGCAGTGAAGTGGCAGGAACCTACGAGCAGTACTTC.

The chain joins TRBV5-8 to TRBJ2-1; 7 positions agree with TRBD2. This CDR3 is built from 15 residues. V shed 7 bases, J shed 6 bases, and the junction held 13 bases outside the gene matches. CDR1 is SGHTS and CDR2 is YDEGEE in the germline V gene. This CDR3 is CASPTSWDLGNEQFF. The CDR3 region has the DNA TGTGCCAGCCCGACTAGCTGGGATTTGGGCAATGAGCAGTTCTTC.

For this clone: This specimen includes other DNA sequences encoding the same CDR3. The rearrangement joins TRBV11-2 to TRBJ2-2; D may be TRBD1 (6 bases). The V gene lost 5 bases and the J gene lost 0 bases, with 16 bases spanning the gap. CDR1 SGHAT and CDR2 FQNNGV come from the germline V gene. This CDR3 is built from 17 residues. The CDR3 region is CASSAEPGAPNTGELFF. As DNA, the CDR3 is TGTGCCAGCAGCGCAGAACCAGGGGCACCGAACACCGGGGAGCTGTTTTTT.

The CDR3 sequence is CASSSDLGTSLSYEQYF. The CDR3 coding sequence is TGTGCCAGCAGCTCCGATCTGGGGACTAGCCTCTCCTACGAGCAGTACTTC. The chain has TRBV5-4 and TRBJ2-7, with 9 bases aligning to TRBD2. The CDR3 is 17 amino acids. The V gene end was trimmed by 3 bases and the J gene end by 0 bases; junction bases not matched to a gene: 10. CDR1 SGHNT and CDR2 YYREEE come from the germline V gene (reference sequence).

The V call is TRBV7-9, the J call TRBJ1-2; 7 nucleotides line up with TRBD1. Germline V gene lookup returns CDR1 SEHNR and CDR2 FQNEAQ (reference sequence). V gave up 5 bases and J gave up 6 bases; unmatched junction bases: 9. The CDR3 length is 14 residues. The CDR3 region has the DNA TGTGCCAGCAGCACAGAGACAGGGCCCCATGGCTACACCTTC. Its translation is CASSTETGPHGYTF.

The rearrangement links TRBV7-2 to TRBJ2-7; D perhaps matches TRBD1 (5 bases). The ends were cut back, 2 bases at V and 3 bases at J, with 11 bases in the middle. This CDR3 region has 14 residues. Germline V gene lookup returns CDR1 SGHTA and CDR2 FQGNSA. The CDR3: CASSLFSQGYEQYF. The CDR3 coding sequence is TGTGCCAGCAGCTTATTTTCCCAGGGCTACGAGCAGTACTTC.

The genes are TRBV7-6 and TRBJ2-2; 9 nucleotides match TRBD2. J gave up 2 bases and V 5 bases, and 6 bases lay outside the gene matches. The length of the CDR3 is 16 residues. Germline loops: CDR1 SGHVS, CDR2 FNYEAQ. CDR3 in DNA: TGTGCCAGCAGCATAGAGACTAGCGGTAACACCGGGGAGCTGTTTTTT. It translates to CASSIETSGNTGELFF.

The chain uses TRBV9 and TRBJ2-1; D remains unclear. The germline V gene encodes CDR1 SGDLS and CDR2 YYNGEE. This CDR3 spans 12 amino acids. V lost 3 bases and J lost 6, with 7 bases in between. In nucleotides, the CDR3 is TGTGCCAGCAGCGATCCCGGCAATGAGCAGTTCTTC. Translated, it gives CASSDPGNEQFF.

This clone has a handful of counts. V and J are TRBV9 and TRBJ1-1; D is unclear. Trimming took off 4 bases at V and 1 base at J, with 8 bases between the two ends. The germline gives CDR1 SGDLS, CDR2 YYNGEE. CDR3 length: 13 amino acids. Here the CDR3 DNA reads TGTGCCAGCAGCACCGTCGAGAACACTGAAGCTTTCTTT. Translating it yields CASSTVENTEAFF.

Sample share makes this clone large. The chain carries TRBV9 and TRBJ2-3, with TRBD2 identical over 13 bases. CDR3 size: 17 residues. Trimming took 3 bases from V and 2 from J; bases not matched to a gene: 6. The germline gives CDR1 SGDLS, CDR2 YYNGEE. The CDR3 nucleotides are TGTGCCAGCAGCGAAGTGACTAGCGGGGGGTTCACAGATACGCAGTATTTT. Its protein product is CASSEVTSGGFTDTQYF.

The gene calls are TRBV15 and TRBJ1-2; D perhaps matches TRBD1 (6 bases). V gave up 5 bases and J gave up 4 bases, with 14 bases separating them. Germline V lookup: CDR1 LNHNV, CDR2 YYDKDF (reference sequence). The CDR3 contains 14 residues. The CDR3 loop reads CATSQTGFRYGYTF. The CDR3, as DNA: TGTGCCACCAGCCAAACAGGGTTTCGCTATGGCTACACCTTC.

V and J are TRBV7-2 and TRBJ2-5; 7 bases are shared with TRBD2. Germline-derived CDR1 and CDR2 are SGHTA and FQGNSA. V gave up 5 bases and J gave up 5 bases; unmatched junction bases: 17. This CDR3 has 17 amino acids. The CDR3, as DNA: TGTGCCAGCAGCAGGGCCCTCTCGGCGGGAGAAGTGGAGACCCAGTACTTC. Protein sequence: CASSRALSAGEVETQYF.

The chain has TRBV4-2 and TRBJ2-7; 7 positions match TRBD2. The germline V gene has CDR1 LGHNA and CDR2 YNFKEQ. The V and J ends lost 0 bases and 7 bases, in that order; junction bases with no gene match: 15. This CDR3 has 17 amino acids. CDR3 sequence (DNA): TGTGCCAGCAGCCAAGAACTTGCGGCAGGTGGGGGGGAGGAGCAGTACTTC. Translating gives CASSQELAAGGGEEQYF.

The V and J genes are TRBV6-1 and TRBJ2-3; 11 nucleotides agree with TRBD2. J gave up 2 bases and V 3 bases, and 7 bases lay outside the gene matches. The CDR3 extends over 17 amino acids. Germline lookup yields CDR1 MNHNS and CDR2 SASEGT. The CDR3 spells CASSDSTSGGYTDTQYF. The CDR3 DNA reads TGTGCCAGCAGTGATTCTACTAGCGGGGGTTACACAGATACGCAGTATTTT.

On this clone: Other DNA sequences in the same sample also yield this CDR3. The chain carries TRBV14 and TRBJ2-2, with D maybe TRBD2 (6 bases). Germline CDR1 and CDR2: SGHDN and FVKESK. V lost 0 bases and J lost 4, with 15 bases in between. CDR3 length: 17 amino acids. CDR3 sequence: CASSQDLGLSFTGELFF. The CDR3 nucleotides read TGTGCCAGCAGCCAAGATCTTGGACTATCCTTCACCGGGGAGCTGTTTTTT.

The chain has TRBV14 and TRBJ2-5; D is possibly TRBD1 (6 bases). Germline CDR1 reads SGHDN; CDR2 reads FVKESK. This CDR3 comprises 14 residues. Trimming took 5 bases from V and 3 from J, leaving 13 bases between them. The CDR3 loop reads CASSSRNREETQYF. Written as DNA, the CDR3 is TGTGCCAGCAGCTCACGTAACAGGGAAGAGACCCAGTACTTC.

The chain links TRBV5-1 to TRBJ2-2; possible D gene TRBD2, 6 bases. CDR1 and CDR2 from the germline V gene are SGHRS and YFSETQ. The length of the CDR3 is 17 residues. V lost 4 bases, J lost 6 bases, and 22 bases lay in between. CDR3 sequence (DNA): TGCGCCAGCAGCCCACGAGTACTTTTAGCGGAACCCGGGGAGCTGTTTTTT. Translating gives CASSPRVLLAEPGELFF.